This T cell receptor (beta chain) was identified during a study of T cells in Graves' hyperthyroidism and ophthalmopathy. Study observations and caveats: Ophthalmopathy stood apart from stable hyperthyroidism in a 13 V-J model.

Comments on this clonotype: What it binds is not known.

The germline V gene has CDR1 SGHAT and CDR2 FQNNGV. Deletions cut 0 bases from V and 4 bases from J, with 9 bases between. The CDR3 covers 14 residues. Template material for amplifying TCR beta CDR3 regions consisted of RNA transcripts. With the HTBI primer set, the TCR CDR3 went through a first round of RT-PCR. TCRdb reanalysed the multiplex PCR reads using MiXCR and keeps one entry per CDR3 protein. The table lists some 510,000 distinct CDR3 sequences, roughly 50% of them singletons. The source of this sequence is a woman aged 18 to 35 with Graves' hyperthyroidism. The chain couples TRBV11-2 to TRBJ2-5, with D perhaps matching TRBD2 (6 bases). The source material was peripheral blood or thyroid tissue (not recorded which). CDR3 DNA: TGTGCCAGCAGCTTAGATTGGGGAGGAGAGACCCAGTACTTC. Residues: CASSLDWGGETQYF.